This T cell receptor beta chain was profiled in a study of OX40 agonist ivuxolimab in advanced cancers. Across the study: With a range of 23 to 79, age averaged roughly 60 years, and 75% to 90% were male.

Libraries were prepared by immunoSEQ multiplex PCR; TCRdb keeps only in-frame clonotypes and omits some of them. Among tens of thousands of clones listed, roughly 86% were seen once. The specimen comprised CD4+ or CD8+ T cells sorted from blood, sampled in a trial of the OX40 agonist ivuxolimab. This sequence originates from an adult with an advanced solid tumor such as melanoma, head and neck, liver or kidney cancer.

The CDR3 region is CASSADRGKYNEQFF. The CDR3 region has the DNA TGTGCCAGTAGTGCGGACAGGGGGAAGTACAATGAGCAGTTCTTC. The chain is built from TRBV19 and TRBJ2-1, with TRBD1 identical over 10 bases. Germline V gene lookup returns CDR1 LNHDA and CDR2 SQIVND (reference sequence). Trimming took 5 bases from V and 4 from J; bases not matched to a gene: 5. This CDR3 is built from 15 residues.